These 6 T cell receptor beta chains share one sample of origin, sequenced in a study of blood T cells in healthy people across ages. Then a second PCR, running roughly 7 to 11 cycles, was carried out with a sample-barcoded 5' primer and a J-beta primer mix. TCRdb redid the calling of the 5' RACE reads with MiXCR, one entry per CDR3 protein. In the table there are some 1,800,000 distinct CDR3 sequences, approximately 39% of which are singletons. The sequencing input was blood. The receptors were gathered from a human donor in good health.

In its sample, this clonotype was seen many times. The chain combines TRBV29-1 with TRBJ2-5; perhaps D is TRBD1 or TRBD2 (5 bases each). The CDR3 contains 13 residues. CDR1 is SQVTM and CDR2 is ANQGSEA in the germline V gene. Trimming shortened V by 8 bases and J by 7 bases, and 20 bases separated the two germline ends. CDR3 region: CSTMGDRAGTQYF. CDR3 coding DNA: TGCAGCACTATGGGGGACCGAGCCGGGACCCAGTACTTC.

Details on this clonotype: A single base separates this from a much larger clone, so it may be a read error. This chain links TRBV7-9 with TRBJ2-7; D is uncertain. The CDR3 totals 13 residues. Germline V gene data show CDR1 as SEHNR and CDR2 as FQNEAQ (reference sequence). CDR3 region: CVIEVGISYEQYF. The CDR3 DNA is TGTGTCATTGAGGTGGGCATCTCCTACGAGCAGTACTTC.

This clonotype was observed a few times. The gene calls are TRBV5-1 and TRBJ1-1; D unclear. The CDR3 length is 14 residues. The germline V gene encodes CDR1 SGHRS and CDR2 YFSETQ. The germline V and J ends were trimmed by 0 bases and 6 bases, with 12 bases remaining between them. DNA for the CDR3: TGCGCCAGCAGCTTGGAGGTATTCGGCGCTGAAGCTTTCTTT. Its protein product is CASSLEVFGAEAFF. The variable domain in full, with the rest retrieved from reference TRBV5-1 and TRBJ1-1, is KAGVTQTPRYLIKTRGQQVTLSCSPISGHRSVSWYQQTPGQGLQFLFEYFSETQRNKGNFPGRFSGRQFSNSRSEMNVSTLELGDSALYLCASSLEVFGAEAFFGQGTRLTVV.

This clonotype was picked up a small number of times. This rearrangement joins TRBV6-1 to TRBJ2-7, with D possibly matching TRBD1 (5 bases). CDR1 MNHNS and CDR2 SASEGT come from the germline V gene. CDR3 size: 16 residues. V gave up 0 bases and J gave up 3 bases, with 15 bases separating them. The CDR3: CASSEALLGTGYEQYF. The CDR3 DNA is TGTGCCAGCAGTGAAGCGCTTTTGGGTACAGGCTACGAGCAGTACTTC.

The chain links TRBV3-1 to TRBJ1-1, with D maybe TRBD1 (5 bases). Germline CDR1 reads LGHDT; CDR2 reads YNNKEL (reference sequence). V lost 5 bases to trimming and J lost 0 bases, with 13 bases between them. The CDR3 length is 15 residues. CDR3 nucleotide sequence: TGTGCCAGCAGCTCCTTAGACAGCCTGAACACTGAAGCTTTCTTT. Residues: CASSSLDSLNTEAFF.

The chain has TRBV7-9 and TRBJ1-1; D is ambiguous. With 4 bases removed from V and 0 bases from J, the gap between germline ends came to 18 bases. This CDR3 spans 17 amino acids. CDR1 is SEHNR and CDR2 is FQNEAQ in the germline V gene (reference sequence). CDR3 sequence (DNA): TGTGCCAGCAGCTCCCCGGGCTTCCTGAACTTGAACACTGAAGCTTTCTTT. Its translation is CASSSPGFLNLNTEAFF.